This TCR beta chain was identified in a study of T cells expressing NK-cell markers. Turning to the study itself: Sequencing of TCR beta repertoires drew on sorted CD3+CD56+NKG2C+, CD3+CD56+NKG2C- and CD3+CD56-NKG2C+ T cells.

Reanalyzing the 5' RACE reads, TCRdb keeps one entry per CDR3 protein, without DNA. The sample holds hundreds of thousands of distinct CDR3 sequences. Study conclusions and caveats: No clear determination of HCMV specificity was made for expanded NKG2C+ T cell clones. As a fraction of CD8+ T cells, dominant NKG2C+ clonotypes reached roughly 1.0-7.0% in more than five donors.

Concerning this clonotype itself: Its antigen remains unknown.

CDR1 and CDR2 from the germline V gene are SGHVS and FQNEAQ. CDR3 length equals 14 residues. The specimen sequenced was blood T cells: a sorted CD56 or NKG2C T cell subset, CD4+ or CD8+ T cells, or bulk PBMC T cells (not recorded which). This clonotype was sampled from a woman between 18 and 70 years old in good health. The chain joins TRBV7-8 to TRBJ2-5; TCRdb proposes TRBD1, but this gene call is untestable without DNA. The CDR3 protein is CASSWDRGLETQYF.